One and the same sample provided the 11 T cell receptor beta chains below, sequenced in a study of shared clonotypes between healthy human individuals. Repertoires were generated with immunoSEQ multiplex PCR, while TCRdb's copy carries only in-frame clones and drops some. The sample contains 1.5 million to 2.5 million clones, about 95% of which appear only once. Selected positively for CCR7 and CD45RO-negative, naive CD8 cells excluded terminally differentiated effector memory CD45RA+ cells. The sequencing input was naive CD8+ T cells sorted from blood. All receptors derive from a man aged 18 to 29 in good health.

The chain is built from TRBV27 and TRBJ2-5, with D possibly being TRBD1 (6 bases). The germline V gene encodes CDR1 MNHEY and CDR2 SMNVEV (reference sequence). This CDR3 region has 14 residues. V was cut by 5 bases and J by 2 bases, with 12 bases left in between. The chain's CDR3 is CASSPQGTQETQYF. The CDR3 nucleotides are TGTGCCAGCAGTCCTCAGGGGACACAAGAGACCCAGTACTTC.

The gene calls are TRBV7-6 and TRBJ2-1; 9 bases map to TRBD1. V was clipped by 5 bases and J by 7 bases; unmatched bases: 6. Germline V gene lookup returns CDR1 SGHVS and CDR2 FNYEAQ. The CDR3 extends over 14 amino acids. CDR3 in amino acids: CASSPGTGTNEQFF. The CDR3 DNA sequence: TGTGCCAGCAGCCCAGGGACAGGGACGAATGAGCAGTTCTTC.

This sequence joins TRBV29-1 and TRBJ2-1, with 9 bases matching TRBD1. Germline V gene sequence: CDR1 SQVTM, CDR2 ANQGSEA. The CDR3 length is 13 residues. Trimming took 7 bases from V and 7 from J; bases not matched to a gene: 8. In DNA, the CDR3 is TGCAGCGGATCCGGGACAGGGATAAATGAGCAGTTCTTC. This encodes CSGSGTGINEQFF.

The chain carries TRBV12-2 and TRBJ1-1. TRBV12-2 is an annotated pseudogene. CDR3 length equals 12 residues. This chain's CDR3 is CASRCTMSEAFF. As DNA, the CDR3 is TGTGCAAGTCGCTGCACTATGTCTGAAGCTTTCTTT.

The chain employs TRBV2 and TRBJ1-4; perhaps TRBD1 as D (5 bases). Trimming took 3 bases from V and 8 from J, leaving 13 bases between them. Germline CDR1 is SNHLY and CDR2 is FYNNEI. The CDR3 runs 14 residues. The CDR3 DNA is TGTGCCAGCAGTGATATCGTCGGGGGGGAAAAACTGTTTTTT. Translation gives CASSDIVGGEKLFF.

The DNA of the CDR3 is TGTGCCAGCAGCTGGGACAGGGTCATGAACACTGAAGCTTTCTTT. As protein: CASSWDRVMNTEAFF. The chain is built from TRBV5-6 and TRBJ1-1; 9 nucleotides agree with TRBD1. This CDR3 has 15 residues. The V and J ends lost 3 bases and 0 bases, in that order; junction bases with no gene match: 3. Germline CDR1 is SGHDT and CDR2 is YYEEEE.

The chain uses TRBV10-3 and TRBJ2-3; tentative D call: TRBD2 (6 bases). This CDR3 is 12 amino acids long. V was pared by 7 bases and J by 5 bases, with 10 bases between. Looked up from germline, CDR1 is ENHRY and CDR2 is SYGVKD. DNA for the CDR3: TGTGCCATCAACGAGGGAGGAGATACGCAGTATTTT. Translating gives CAINEGGDTQYF.

The chain has TRBV5-6 and TRBJ1-2; a possible D gene is TRBD1 (5 bases). V was clipped by 0 bases and J by 8 bases, with 11 bases between them. The germline CDR1 and CDR2 sequences are SGHDT and YYEEEE. The CDR3 is 13 residues long. CDR3 bases: TGTGCCAGCAGCTTGGCGGGGGGAGAGGGCTACACCTTC. Its protein is CASSLAGGEGYTF.

V and J are TRBV4-1 and TRBJ2-5; 7 bases line up with TRBD1. In germline, CDR1 is MGHRA, CDR2 YSYEKL. The CDR3 consists of 18 residues. The V gene end was trimmed by 4 bases and the J gene end by 3 bases; junction bases not matched to a gene: 17. The CDR3 is CASSPYEGQESMKETQYF. The DNA of the CDR3 is TGCGCCAGCAGCCCATATGAAGGACAGGAAAGCATGAAAGAGACCCAGTACTTC.

The genes are TRBV4-3 and TRBJ2-6; D remains ambiguous. There are 18 residues in the CDR3. Germline CDR1 and CDR2: LGHNA and YSLEER. The V and J ends lost 0 bases and 0 bases respectively, with 12 bases between them. CDR3 DNA: TGCGCCAGCAGCCAAGATGTCGAGCGTTTCTCTGGGGCCAACGTCCTGACTTTC. Amino acids: CASSQDVERFSGANVLTF.

V and J are TRBV30 and TRBJ1-2; D might be TRBD1 (6 bases). Germline assignment: CDR1 GTSNPN and CDR2 SVGIG (reference sequence). This CDR3 comprises 13 residues. V shed 8 bases and J shed 8 bases, with 21 bases lying between them. The CDR3 loop is CAVYRESIGGYTF. CDR3 sequence (DNA): TGTGCCGTTTACAGGGAGTCAATCGGCGGCTACACCTTC.